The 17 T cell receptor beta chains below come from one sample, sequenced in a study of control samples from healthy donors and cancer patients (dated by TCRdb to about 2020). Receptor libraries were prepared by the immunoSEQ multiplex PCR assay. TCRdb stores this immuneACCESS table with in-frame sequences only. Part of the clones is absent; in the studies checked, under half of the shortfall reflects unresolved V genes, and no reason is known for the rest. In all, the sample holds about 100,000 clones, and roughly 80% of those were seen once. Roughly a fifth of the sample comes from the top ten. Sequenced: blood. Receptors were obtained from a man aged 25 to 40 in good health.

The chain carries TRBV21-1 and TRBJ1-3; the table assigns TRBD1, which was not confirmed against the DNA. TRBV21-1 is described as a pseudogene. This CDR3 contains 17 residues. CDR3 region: CASSKVDNPISGNTIYF. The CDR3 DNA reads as TGTGCCAGCAGCAAAGTGGACAACCCGATCTCTGGAAACACCATATATTTT.

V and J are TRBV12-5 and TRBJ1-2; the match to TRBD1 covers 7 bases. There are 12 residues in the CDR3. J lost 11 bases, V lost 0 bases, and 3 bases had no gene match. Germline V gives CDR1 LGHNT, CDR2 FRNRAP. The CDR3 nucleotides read TGTGCTAGTGGTTTGGTACGGGGACAGTACACCTTC. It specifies CASGLVRGQYTF.

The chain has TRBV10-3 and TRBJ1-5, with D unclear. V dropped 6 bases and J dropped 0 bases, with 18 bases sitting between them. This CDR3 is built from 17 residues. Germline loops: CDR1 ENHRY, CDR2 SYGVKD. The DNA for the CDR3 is TGTGCCATCAGCGAGAAGTTGGGTATCACTAGCAATCAGCCCCAGCATTTT. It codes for CAISEKLGITSNQPQHF.

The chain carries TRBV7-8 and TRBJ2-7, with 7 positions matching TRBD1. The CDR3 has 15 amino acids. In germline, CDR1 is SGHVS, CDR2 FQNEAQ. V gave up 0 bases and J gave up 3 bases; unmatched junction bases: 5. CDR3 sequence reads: CASSLAGGRGYEQYF. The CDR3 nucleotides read TGTGCCAGCAGCTTAGCAGGGGGCAGGGGCTACGAGCAGTACTTC.

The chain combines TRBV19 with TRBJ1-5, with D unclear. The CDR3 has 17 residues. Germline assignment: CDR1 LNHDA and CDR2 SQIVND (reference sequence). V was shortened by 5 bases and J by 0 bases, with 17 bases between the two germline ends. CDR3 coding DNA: TGTGCCAGTAGTTGGTCAGTCGCCGGTTATAGCAATCAGCCCCAGCATTTT. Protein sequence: CASSWSVAGYSNQPQHF.

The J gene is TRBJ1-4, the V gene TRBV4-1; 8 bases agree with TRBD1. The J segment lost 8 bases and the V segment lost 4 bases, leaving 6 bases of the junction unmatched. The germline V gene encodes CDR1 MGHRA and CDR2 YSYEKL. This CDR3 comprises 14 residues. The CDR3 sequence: CASSPDRGREKLFF. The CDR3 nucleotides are TGCGCCAGCAGCCCCGACAGGGGCCGAGAAAAACTGTTTTTT.

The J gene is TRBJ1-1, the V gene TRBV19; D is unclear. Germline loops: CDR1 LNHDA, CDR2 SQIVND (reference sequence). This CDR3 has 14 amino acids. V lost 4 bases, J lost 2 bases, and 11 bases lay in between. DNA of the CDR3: TGTGCCAGTAGTACGCAGGTAACAAACACTGAAGCTTTCTTT. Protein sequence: CASSTQVTNTEAFF.

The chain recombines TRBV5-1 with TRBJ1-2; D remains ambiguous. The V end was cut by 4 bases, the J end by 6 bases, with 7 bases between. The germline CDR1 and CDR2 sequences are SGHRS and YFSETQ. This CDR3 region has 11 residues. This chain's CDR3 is CASSRGHGYTF. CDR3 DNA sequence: TGCGCCAGCAGCCGCGGACATGGCTACACCTTC.

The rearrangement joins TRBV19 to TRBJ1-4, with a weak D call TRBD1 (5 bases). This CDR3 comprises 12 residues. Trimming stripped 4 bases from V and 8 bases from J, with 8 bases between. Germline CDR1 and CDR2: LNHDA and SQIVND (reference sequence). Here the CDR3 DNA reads TGTGCCAGTAGTACCCGGGGGGAAAAACTGTTTTTT. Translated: CASSTRGEKLFF.

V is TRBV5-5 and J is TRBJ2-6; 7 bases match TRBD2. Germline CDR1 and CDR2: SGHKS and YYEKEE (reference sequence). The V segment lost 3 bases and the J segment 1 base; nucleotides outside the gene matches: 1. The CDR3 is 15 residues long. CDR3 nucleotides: TGTGCCAGCAGCTGGGGAGGGTCTGGGGCCAACGTCCTGACTTTC. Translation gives CASSWGGSGANVLTF.

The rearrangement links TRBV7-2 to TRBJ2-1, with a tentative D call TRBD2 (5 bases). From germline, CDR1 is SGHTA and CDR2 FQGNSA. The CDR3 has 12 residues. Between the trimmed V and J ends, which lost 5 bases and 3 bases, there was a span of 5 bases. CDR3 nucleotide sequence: TGTGCCAGCAGCCGGGACTACAATGAGCAGTTCTTC. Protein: CASSRDYNEQFF. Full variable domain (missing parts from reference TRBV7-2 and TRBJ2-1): GAGVSQSPSNKVTEKGKDVELRCDPISGHTALYWYRQSLGQGLEFLIYFQGNSAPDKSGLPSDRFSAERTGGSVSTLTIQRTQQEDSAVYLCASSRDYNEQFFGPGTRLTVL.

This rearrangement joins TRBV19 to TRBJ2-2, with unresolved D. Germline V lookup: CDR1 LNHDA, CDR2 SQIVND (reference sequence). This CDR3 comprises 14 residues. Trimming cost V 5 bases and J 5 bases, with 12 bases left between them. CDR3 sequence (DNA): TGTGCCAGTAGTTGGACGGGTTTGACCGGGGAGCTGTTTTTT. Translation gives CASSWTGLTGELFF.

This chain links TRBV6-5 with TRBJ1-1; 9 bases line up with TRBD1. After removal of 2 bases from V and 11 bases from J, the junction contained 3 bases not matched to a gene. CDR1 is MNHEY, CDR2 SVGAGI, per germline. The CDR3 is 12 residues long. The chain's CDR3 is CASSYRQGEAFF. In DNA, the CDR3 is TGTGCCAGCAGTTACCGACAGGGGGAGGCTTTCTTT.

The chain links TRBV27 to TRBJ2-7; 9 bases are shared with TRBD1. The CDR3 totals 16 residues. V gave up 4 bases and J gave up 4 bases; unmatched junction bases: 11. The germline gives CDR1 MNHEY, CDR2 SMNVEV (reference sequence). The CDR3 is CASSSSLGQGLYEQYF. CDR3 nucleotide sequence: TGTGCCAGCAGTTCATCCCTGGGACAGGGTTTGTACGAGCAGTACTTC.

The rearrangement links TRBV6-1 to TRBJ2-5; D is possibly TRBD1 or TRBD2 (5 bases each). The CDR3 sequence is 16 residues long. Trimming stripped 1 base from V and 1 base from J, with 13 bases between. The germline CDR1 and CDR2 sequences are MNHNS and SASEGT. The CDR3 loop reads CASSEGAWGTQETQYF. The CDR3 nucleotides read TGTGCCAGCAGTGAAGGGGCGTGGGGGACCCAAGAGACCCAGTACTTC.

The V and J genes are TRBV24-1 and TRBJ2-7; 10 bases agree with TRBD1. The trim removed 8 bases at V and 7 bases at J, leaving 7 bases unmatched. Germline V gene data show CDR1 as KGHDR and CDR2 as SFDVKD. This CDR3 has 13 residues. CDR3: CATTRDRGEEQYF. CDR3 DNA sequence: TGTGCCACCACTCGGGACAGGGGTGAAGAGCAGTACTTC.

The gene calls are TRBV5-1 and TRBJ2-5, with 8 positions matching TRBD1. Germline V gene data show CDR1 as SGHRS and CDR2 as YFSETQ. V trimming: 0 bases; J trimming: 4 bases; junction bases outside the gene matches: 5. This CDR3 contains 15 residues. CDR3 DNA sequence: TGCGCCAGCAGCTTGGAGCAGGGGGCGGGAGAGACCCAGTACTTC. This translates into CASSLEQGAGETQYF.